This TCR beta chain was captured in a study of cytomegalovirus exposure and HLA in healthy donors. The study, taken as a whole, reports: In vitro testing confirmed a few CMV-associated chains as specific for CMV antigens. Indistinguishability led to the exclusion of some V segments, TRBV6-2 and TRBV6-3 included. It was shown in a later analysis that HLA-associated TCR beta chains were more clonally expanded than other, equally common chains.

On this clone itself: Its antigen is not known.

60 Vbeta and 13 Jbeta primers were used in PCR. Assay used: immunoSEQ multiplex PCR; TCRdb lists only in-frame clones, some missing. The data show approximately 100,000 clones, approximately 80% seen once. This cohort consisted of healthy bone marrow donors. The V end lost 0 bases, the J end lost 0 bases, and 4 bases lay between the germline ends. The CDR3 has 14 amino acids. From germline, CDR1 is SGHNT and CDR2 YYREEE (reference sequence). The receptor comes from a female donor in good health and CMV-seronegative. The chain joins TRBV5-4 to TRBJ2-1, with D uncertain. Sequencing was carried out using PBMCs. The CDR3 sequence: CASSLGSSYNEQFF. CDR3 DNA: TGTGCCAGCAGCTTGGGGAGCTCCTACAATGAGCAGTTCTTC. The variable domain in full, completed from reference TRBV5-4 and TRBJ2-1, reads ETGVTQSPTHLIKTRGQQVTLRCSSQSGHNTVSWYQQALGQGPQFIFQYYREEENGRGNFPPRFSGLQFPNYSSELNVNALELDDSALYLCASSLGSSYNEQFFGPGTRLTVL.